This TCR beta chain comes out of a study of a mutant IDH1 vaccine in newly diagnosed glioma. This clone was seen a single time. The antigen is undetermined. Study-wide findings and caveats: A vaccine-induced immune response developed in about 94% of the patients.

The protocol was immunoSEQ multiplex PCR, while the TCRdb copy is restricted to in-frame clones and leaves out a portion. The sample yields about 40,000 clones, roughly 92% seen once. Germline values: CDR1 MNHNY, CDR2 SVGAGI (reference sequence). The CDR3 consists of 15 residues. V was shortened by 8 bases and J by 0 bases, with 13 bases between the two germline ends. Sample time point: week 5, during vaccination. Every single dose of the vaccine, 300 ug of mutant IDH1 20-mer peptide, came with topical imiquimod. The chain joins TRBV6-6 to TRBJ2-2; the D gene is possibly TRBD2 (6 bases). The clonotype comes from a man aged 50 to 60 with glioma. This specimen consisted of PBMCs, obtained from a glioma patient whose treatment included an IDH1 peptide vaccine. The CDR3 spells CASVRDWPNTGELFF. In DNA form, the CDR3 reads TGTGCCAGCGTCCGGGACTGGCCGAACACCGGGGAGCTGTTTTTT.